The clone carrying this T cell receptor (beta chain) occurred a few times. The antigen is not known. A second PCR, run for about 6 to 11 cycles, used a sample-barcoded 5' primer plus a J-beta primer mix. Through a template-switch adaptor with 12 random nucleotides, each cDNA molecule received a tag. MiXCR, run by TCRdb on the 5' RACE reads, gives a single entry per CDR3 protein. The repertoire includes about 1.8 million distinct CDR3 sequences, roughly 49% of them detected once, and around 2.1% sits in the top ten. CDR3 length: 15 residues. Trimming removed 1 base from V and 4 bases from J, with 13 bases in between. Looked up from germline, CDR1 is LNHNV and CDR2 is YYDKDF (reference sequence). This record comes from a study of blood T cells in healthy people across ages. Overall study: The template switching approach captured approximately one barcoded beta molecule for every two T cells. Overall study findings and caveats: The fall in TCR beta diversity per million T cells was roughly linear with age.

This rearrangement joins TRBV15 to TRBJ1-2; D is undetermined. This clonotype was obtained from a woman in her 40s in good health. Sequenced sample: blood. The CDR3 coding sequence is TGTGCCACCAGCAGAGTTACCTCGGCCGGCTATGGCTACACCTTC. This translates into CATSRVTSAGYGYTF. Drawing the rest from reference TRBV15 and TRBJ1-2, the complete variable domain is DAMVIQNPRYQVTQFGKPVTLSCSQTLNHNVMYWYQQKSSQAPKLLFHYYDKDFNNEADTPDNFQSRRPNTSFCFLDIRSPGLGDTAMYLCATSRVTSAGYGYTFGSGTRLTVV.